These 10 T cell receptor beta chains share one sample of origin, sequenced in a study of OX40 agonist ivuxolimab in advanced cancers. Sequencing was performed with immunoSEQ multiplex PCR; in TCRdb, only in-frame clones are kept and a portion is missing. The data hold 70,000 to 95,000 clones, with 65% to 90% observed a single time. The source material was CD4+ or CD8+ T cells sorted from blood, sampled in a trial of the OX40 agonist ivuxolimab. These receptors all come from an adult with an advanced solid tumor such as melanoma, head and neck, liver or kidney cancer.

The genes are TRBV28 and TRBJ1-2; D possibly corresponds to TRBD1 (6 bases). The CDR3 is 14 residues long. V shed 1 base and J shed 6 bases, with 12 bases lying between them. Germline CDR1 reads MDHEN; CDR2 reads SYDVKM. The CDR3 here is CASSLLGGTDGYTF. CDR3 DNA sequence: TGTGCCAGCAGTTTATTAGGGGGTACGGATGGCTACACCTTC.

The CDR3 protein is CASSLPTHTGELFF. CDR3 nucleotide sequence: TGTGCCAGCAGCTTGCCTACCCACACCGGGGAGCTGTTTTTT. The J gene is TRBJ2-2, the V gene TRBV5-4, with D uncertain. With 1 base removed from V and 3 bases from J, the gap between germline ends came to 7 bases. The CDR3 runs to 14 residues. CDR1 SGHNT and CDR2 YYREEE come from the germline V gene (reference sequence).

The chain recombines TRBV18 with TRBJ1-5, with a weak D call TRBD1 (6 bases). Germline CDR1 KGHSH, CDR2 LQKENI. The germline V and J ends were trimmed by 8 bases and 5 bases, with 13 bases remaining between them. The CDR3 runs 13 residues. Here the CDR3 reads CASRADSHQPQHF. CDR3 nucleotides: TGTGCCAGCAGGGCGGACAGCCATCAGCCCCAGCATTTT.

This chain connects TRBV6-5 to TRBJ2-5; D unresolved. The ends were cut back, 6 bases at V and 5 bases at J, with 13 bases in the middle. Germline CDR1 is MNHEY and CDR2 is SVGAGI. The CDR3 has 13 amino acids. Written as DNA, the CDR3 is TGTGCCAGCAGGCTGGACCGTATGGAGACCCAGTACTTC. Translation: CASRLDRMETQYF.

The chain uses TRBV6-6 and TRBJ1-5; D is uncertain. Germline CDR1 is MNHNY and CDR2 is SVGAGI (reference sequence). V shed 0 bases and J shed 6 bases, with 15 bases lying between them. This CDR3 region has 16 residues. CDR3 in DNA: TGTGCCAGCAGTTACTCAGCGACCCCGGGTGGTCAGCCCCAGCATTTT. Translated, it gives CASSYSATPGGQPQHF.

This clone occurred a few times. The rearrangement uses TRBV28 and TRBJ1-2, with D perhaps TRBD1 (5 bases). Germline CDR1 reads MDHEN; CDR2 reads SYDVKM. Trimming took 3 bases from V and 7 from J, leaving 18 bases between them. The CDR3 is made up of 15 amino acids. In nucleotides, the CDR3 is TGTGCCAGCAGTTTCCCCGGGACTTCTAAACGTGGCTACACCTTC. This sequence encodes CASSFPGTSKRGYTF.

V is TRBV2 and J is TRBJ2-2; 8 nucleotides align to TRBD2. CDR1 is SNHLY and CDR2 is FYNNEI in the germline V gene. The CDR3 is 16 residues long. Trimming at V came to 7 bases and at J to 4 bases, leaving 11 bases not matched to a gene. CDR3 coding DNA: TGTGCCAGCAACGGTGAGCGGGAGCGGTTCACCGGGGAGCTGTTTTTT. Translation gives CASNGERERFTGELFF.

The chain combines TRBV5-1 with TRBJ2-3; D gene unclear. Per the germline V gene, CDR1 is SGHRS and CDR2 is YFSETQ. The CDR3 is 11 amino acids. With 6 bases removed from V and 10 bases from J, the gap between germline ends came to 12 bases. Here the CDR3 reads CASTSTPAQYF. CDR3 DNA sequence: TGCGCCAGCACGTCAACCCCAGCGCAGTATTTT.

The rearrangement uses TRBV19 and TRBJ1-4; D not certain. The CDR3 spans 13 residues. Trimming stripped 7 bases from V and 8 bases from J, with 14 bases between. CDR1 and CDR2 from the germline V gene are LNHDA and SQIVND (reference sequence). CDR3 bases: TGTGCCAGTAAGATCCAAGCCAGCGAAAAACTGTTTTTT. It codes for CASKIQASEKLFF.

On this clone: At one end the junction does not follow the germline gene, possibly because of a read error. V gene TRBV11-2 combines with J gene TRBJ1-1; D call uncertain. Germline assignment: CDR1 SGHAT and CDR2 FQNNGV. The CDR3 has 13 residues. The CDR3 DNA sequence: TGTGCCAGCACCTTAGTATTCCCCACTGAAGCTTTCTTT. It codes for CASTLVFPTEAFF.